The 29 T cell receptor beta chains presented below share a single source sample, sequenced in a study of CD8+CD57+ T cells in acquired aplastic anemia. TCR beta VDJ and CDR3 were profiled, and genomic DNA was the template. TCRdb used MiXCR to reprocess the reads, holding one entry per CDR3 protein. The repertoire has 400,000 to 450,000 distinct CDR3 sequences, 55% to 75% of them found once; the top ten carry approximately 3.8%. Source material: sorted CD4+, CD8+, or CD8+CD57+ T cells (not recorded which) from PBMCs. All receptors come from a human donor in good health, serving as a control.

Of note for this clonotype: Mismatch with germline at one junction end may stem from a read error. The chain uses TRBV5-4 and TRBJ2-7; TRBD1 agrees at 10 bases. Germline CDR1 reads SGHNT; CDR2 reads YYREEE (reference sequence). The CDR3 extends over 15 amino acids. Written as DNA, the CDR3 is TGCGCCAGCAGTTACCGGGACAGGGGCACCTACGAGCAGTACTTC. Translated: CASSYRDRGTYEQYF.

The count of this clonotype is one. The V gene is TRBV10-1, the J gene TRBJ2-7; 8 nucleotides align to TRBD1. This CDR3 spans 16 amino acids. V lost 2 bases, J lost 7 bases, and 13 bases stayed unmatched. Looked up from germline, CDR1 is WNHNN and CDR2 is SYGVQD (reference sequence). Here the CDR3 DNA reads TGCGCCAGCAGTGAGAATTTCGGGACAGGCACCGGGGAGCAGTACTTC. Translation gives CASSENFGTGTGEQYF.

This clonotype was recorded at least ten times. This chain uses TRBV2 with TRBJ2-1; no reliable D call. The CDR3 consists of 14 residues. The V gene's germline CDR1 is SNHLY and CDR2 FYNNEI. The V and J ends lost 1 base and 2 bases respectively, with 6 bases between them. The CDR3 is CASSEGATYNEQFF. The CDR3 region has the DNA TGTGCCAGCAGTGAAGGGGCCACCTACAATGAGCAGTTCTTC. Full variable domain (rest looked up from reference TRBV2 and TRBJ2-1): EPEVTQTPSHQVTQMGQEVILRCVPISNHLYFYWYRQILGQKVEFLVSFYNNEISEKSEIFDDQFSVERPDGSNFTLKIRSTKLEDSAMYFCASSEGATYNEQFFGPGTRLTVL.

On this clonotype itself: Without the conserved terminal phenylalanine or tryptophan, this CDR3 likely stems from a read error. The DNA is omitted, as the CDR3 cannot be located on it reliably, and the CDR3 follows TCRdb's listing. The J gene is TRBJ2-1, the V gene TRBV7-2; the DNA was not compared with TRBD1, the D call given in the table. The germline V gene has CDR1 SGHTA and CDR2 FQGNSA. The CDR3 sequence runs 13 residues, both termini included. CDR3 amino acids: CASSLDPGDGALH.

This clonotype was counted many times. Written as DNA, the CDR3 is TGCAGTGCCGTATCGAGAACGGGACATGGAAACACCATATATTTT. This encodes CSAVSRTGHGNTIYF. V is TRBV20-1 and J is TRBJ1-3; D perhaps matches TRBD1 (6 bases). The CDR3 contains 15 residues. Trimming left V 6 bases short and J 3 bases short, with 18 bases between. CDR1 and CDR2 from the germline V gene are DFQATT and SNEGSKA (reference sequence).

Turning to this clonotype: An end of the junction differs from the germline gene, which may be a read error. The chain is built from TRBV29-1 and TRBJ2-7; TRBD2 is a possible D gene (6 bases). The CDR3 runs to 13 residues. Germline V gives CDR1 SQVTM, CDR2 ANQGSEA. Here the CDR3 DNA reads TGCAGGGTTGTGGTTGCGGGGCGTGGCGAGCAGTACTTC. It encodes CRVVVAGRGEQYF.

This clonotype was seen ten or more times. This chain connects TRBV20-1 to TRBJ1-1; D perhaps matches TRBD1 (5 bases). The CDR3 extends over 14 amino acids. Germline V gives CDR1 DFQATT, CDR2 SNEGSKA (reference sequence). V was trimmed by 0 bases and J by 11 bases, leaving 19 bases between them. CDR3: CSARDLLGDFVAFF. CDR3 DNA: TGCAGTGCTAGAGATCTCCTAGGGGACTTCGTGGCTTTCTTT.

The V and J genes are TRBV2 and TRBJ1-4; unclear D gene. Germline V CDR1 and CDR2: SNHLY, FYNNEI. The V end was cut by 6 bases, the J end by 5 bases, with 13 bases between. CDR3 length equals 14 residues. CDR3 sequence (DNA): TGTGCCAGCAGAACAACCTGGGGAAATGAAAAACTGTTTTTT. Its protein is CASRTTWGNEKLFF.

This clonotype was recorded at least ten times. The chain combines TRBV20-1 with TRBJ2-7; 8 positions match TRBD2. Germline trimming cut 3 bases from V and 4 bases from J; bases unmatched to any gene: 5. CDR3 size: 13 residues. Germline assignment: CDR1 DFQATT and CDR2 SNEGSKA (reference sequence). Written as DNA, the CDR3 is TGCAGTGCTAGCGCGCTAGCGGGTTACGAGCAGTACTTC. This encodes CSASALAGYEQYF.

V is TRBV7-4 and J is TRBJ2-5; D is possibly TRBD2 (6 bases). Deletions cut 5 bases from V and 3 bases from J, with 13 bases between. Germline CDR1 is SGHVT and CDR2 is SQSDAQ. This CDR3 has 14 residues. In DNA form, the CDR3 reads TGTGCCAGCAGCCCTGGCGGGGCGGAAGAGACCCAGTACTTC. Translation: CASSPGGAEETQYF.

The sample holds a few counts of this clonotype. The chain recombines TRBV12-3 or TRBV12-4 with TRBJ1-5; D may be TRBD1 (6 bases). The CDR3 length is 14 residues. Trimming cost V 5 bases and J 3 bases, with 11 bases left between them. CDR3 coding DNA: TGTGCCAGCAGTCCGACAGGTGACAATCAGCCCCAGCATTTT. This translates into CASSPTGDNQPQHF.

This clonotype was detected only a few times. This sequence joins TRBV7-2 and TRBJ2-7; maybe TRBD2 (5 bases). Germline V gives CDR1 SGHTA, CDR2 FQGNSA. V lost 4 bases and J 3 bases, leaving 7 bases between the germline ends. The CDR3 totals 12 residues. The CDR3 nucleotides read TGTGCCAGCAGCTGGGCGGGCTACGAGCAGTACTTC. Its translation: CASSWAGYEQYF.

This clonotype was detected many times. J is TRBJ1-1 and V is TRBV12-3 or TRBV12-4; maybe TRBD1 (5 bases). The ends were cut back, 1 base at V and 4 bases at J, with 16 bases in the middle. The CDR3 contains 16 residues. As DNA, the CDR3 is TGTGCCAGCAGTTTAGGAAGGGGCGCAGGTATCACTGAAGCTTTCTTT. Translation: CASSLGRGAGITEAFF.

This clonotype has a count of ten or more. The chain employs TRBV12-3 or TRBV12-4 and TRBJ1-2; 9 bases match TRBD1. The CDR3 totals 13 residues. J gave up 8 bases and V 5 bases, and 6 bases lay outside the gene matches. The CDR3: CASSGDRGTGYTF. The CDR3 coding sequence is TGTGCCAGCAGTGGAGACAGGGGGACGGGCTACACCTTC.

This clonotype was detected only once. V gene TRBV5-5 combines with J gene TRBJ2-2; 12 bases align to TRBD2. There are 16 residues in the CDR3. V gave up 0 bases and J gave up 5 bases; unmatched junction bases: 2. Per germline, CDR1 SGHKS and CDR2 YYEKEE (reference sequence). For the CDR3, the DNA is TGTGCCAGCAGCTTGGTCGGGACTAGCGGGACCGGGGAGCTGTTTTTT. It translates to CASSLVGTSGTGELFF.

The rearrangement uses TRBV7-9 and TRBJ2-3; 8 bases are shared with TRBD1. The trim removed 5 bases at V and 6 bases at J, leaving 19 bases unmatched. The CDR3 extends over 18 amino acids. Germline CDR1 is SEHNR and CDR2 is FQNEAQ (reference sequence). CDR3 coding DNA: TGTGCCAGCAGCCCGAGACAGGGGAGTAACTATGGCTACGATACGCAGTATTTT. Protein sequence: CASSPRQGSNYGYDTQYF.

This clonotype was found many times. This chain uses TRBV25-1 with TRBJ2-1; D possibly corresponds to TRBD2 (5 bases). The V end lost 0 bases, the J end lost 8 bases, and 17 bases lay between the germline ends. This CDR3 is 16 amino acids long. In germline, CDR1 is MGHDK, CDR2 SYGVNS. CDR3 sequence: CASSEYGVGSGDEQFF. CDR3 sequence (DNA): TGTGCCAGCAGTGAATATGGAGTGGGCAGCGGCGATGAGCAGTTCTTC.

The chain recombines TRBV19 with TRBJ1-5, with 10 bases lining up with TRBD1. The CDR3 runs 16 residues. CDR1 is LNHDA, CDR2 SQIVND, per germline (reference sequence). The ends lost 4 bases at V and 4 bases at J; junction bases unmatched: 7. CDR3 sequence: CASSRPGQGSNQPQHF. The DNA of the CDR3 is TGTGCCAGTAGTAGACCGGGACAGGGGTCGAATCAGCCCCAGCATTTT. Variable domain in full (rest from reference TRBV19 and TRBJ1-5): DGGITQSPKYLFRKEGQNVTLSCEQNLNHDAMYWYRQDPGQGLRLIYYSQIVNDFQKGDIAEGYSVSREKKESFPLTVTSAQKNPTAFYLCASSRPGQGSNQPQHFGDGTRLSIL.

On this clonotype itself: One end of the junction is discordant with germline, which a read error may explain. J is TRBJ1-4 and V is TRBV19; no clear D. Germline V CDR1 and CDR2: LNHDA, SQIVND (reference sequence). The CDR3 contains 14 residues. CDR3 sequence (DNA): TGCAGCAGTAGTATCCTGGCCGGTGATGAAAAACTGTTTTTT. The encoded protein is CSSSILAGDEKLFF.

This clonotype was seen just once. CDR3 coding DNA: TGTGCCAGCTGGCGAGACTCCTACAATGAGCAGTTCTTC. Translated: CASWRDSYNEQFF. This rearrangement joins TRBV2 to TRBJ2-1; D is undetermined. Between the trimmed V and J ends, which lost 8 bases and 0 bases, there was a span of 8 bases. The CDR3 length is 13 residues. Germline lookup yields CDR1 SNHLY and CDR2 FYNNEI.

This sequence joins TRBV20-1 and TRBJ2-5; D may be TRBD1 (5 bases). Germline V lookup: CDR1 DFQATT, CDR2 SNEGSKA (reference sequence). The V and J ends lost 2 bases and 4 bases respectively, with 8 bases between them. This CDR3 spans 12 amino acids. As DNA, the CDR3 is TGCAGTGCTAGAAATAGGGGAGAGACCCAGTACTTC. Translation: CSARNRGETQYF.

This clonotype was detected many times. This chain links TRBV6-1 with TRBJ1-1; D may be TRBD1 (5 bases). The germline V gene encodes CDR1 MNHNS and CDR2 SASEGT. The CDR3 has 15 residues. V lost 3 bases and J lost 1, with 12 bases in between. Written as DNA, the CDR3 is TGTGCCAGCAGTGACTGGGGGATGGAGAACACTGAAGCTTTCTTT. This gives the protein CASSDWGMENTEAFF.

V and J are TRBV6-1 and TRBJ1-5; D unclear. CDR1 is MNHNS, CDR2 SASEGT, per germline. Deletions cut 2 bases from V and 3 bases from J, with 5 bases between. This CDR3 contains 13 residues. The CDR3 region has the DNA TGTGCCAGCAGTGAACGGGTCAATCAGCCCCAGCATTTT. Encoded protein: CASSERVNQPQHF.

V and J are TRBV15 and TRBJ2-7, with D hard to call. CDR3 size: 14 residues. Per the germline V gene, CDR1 is LNHNV and CDR2 is YYDKDF (reference sequence). V was pared by 3 bases and J by 0 bases, with 9 bases between. For the CDR3, the DNA is TGTGCCACCAGCAGTGGTGTCGGCTCCTACGAGCAGTACTTC. Its protein is CATSSGVGSYEQYF.

V is TRBV7-3 and J is TRBJ1-6; D ambiguous. Germline V lookup: CDR1 SGHTA, CDR2 FQGTGA. V lost 4 bases to trimming and J lost 14 bases, with 18 bases between them. The CDR3 consists of 14 residues. The CDR3 reads CASSSDLIYSSLHF. In nucleotides, the CDR3 is TGTGCCAGCAGCTCGGACTTGATTTATTCTTCCCTCCACTTT.

With respect to this clonotype: The junction and the germline gene differ at one end; a read error may be behind it. This rearrangement joins TRBV5-1 to TRBJ2-7; TRBD1 aligns across 8 bases. The CDR3 is 15 amino acids. The germline V gene has CDR1 SGHRS and CDR2 YFSETQ. CDR3 loop: CASSLRTGSSCEQYF. The CDR3 DNA reads TGCGCCAGCAGCCTGCGGACAGGGAGTTCCTGCGAGCAGTACTTC.

The CDR3 DNA is TGCGCCAGCAGCCCAGGGTACAGGGGTAGTGAAAAACTGTTTTTT. Amino acids: CASSPGYRGSEKLFF. This chain uses TRBV4-1 with TRBJ1-4; 7 positions match TRBD1. The CDR3 runs 15 residues. V gave up 4 bases and J gave up 7 bases; unmatched junction bases: 9. Germline V gives CDR1 MGHRA, CDR2 YSYEKL.

This clonotype has only one observation. This sequence joins TRBV7-3 and TRBJ1-6, with D tentatively TRBD1 (5 bases). Trimming cost V 4 bases and J 16 bases, with 26 bases left between them. The CDR3 has 16 residues. The germline V gene has CDR1 SGHTA and CDR2 FQGTGA. Here the CDR3 reads CASSSEDDSRLYNLHF. The CDR3, as DNA: TGTGCCAGCAGCTCAGAGGACGACAGTCGTCTCTACAATCTCCACTTT. Drawing the rest from reference TRBV7-3 and TRBJ1-6, the complete variable domain is GAGVSQTPSNKVTEKGKYVELRCDPISGHTALYWYRQSLGQGPEFLIYFQGTGAADDSGLPNDRFFAVRPEGSVSTLKIQRTERGDSAVYLCASSSEDDSRLYNLHFGNGTRLTVT.

With regard to this clonotype: One junction end does not reproduce the germline sequence, and a read error may be involved. The chain's CDR3 is CASSSERVRFTEAFF. The CDR3, as DNA: TGTGCCAGCAGCTCAGAACGGGTCAGGTTCACTGAAGCGTTCTTT. This sequence joins TRBV7-2 and TRBJ1-1; D is uncertain. The germline gives CDR1 SGHTA, CDR2 FQGNSA. CDR3 length equals 15 residues.